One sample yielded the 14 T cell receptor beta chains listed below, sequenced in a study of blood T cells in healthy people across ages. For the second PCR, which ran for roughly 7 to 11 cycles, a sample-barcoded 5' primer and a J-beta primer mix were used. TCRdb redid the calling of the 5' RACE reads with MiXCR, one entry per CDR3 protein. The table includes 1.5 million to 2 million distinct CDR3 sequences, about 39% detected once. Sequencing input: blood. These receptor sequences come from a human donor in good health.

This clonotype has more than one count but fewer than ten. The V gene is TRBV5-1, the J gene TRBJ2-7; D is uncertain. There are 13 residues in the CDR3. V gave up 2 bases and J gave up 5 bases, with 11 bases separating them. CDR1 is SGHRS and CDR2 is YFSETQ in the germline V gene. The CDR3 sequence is CASSLSLPDEQYF. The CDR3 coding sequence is TGCGCCAGCAGCTTATCTCTCCCAGACGAGCAGTACTTC. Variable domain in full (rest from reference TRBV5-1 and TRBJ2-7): KAGVTQTPRYLIKTRGQQVTLSCSPISGHRSVSWYQQTPGQGLQFLFEYFSETQRNKGNFPGRFSGRQFSNSRSEMNVSTLELGDSALYLCASSLSLPDEQYFGPGTRLTVT.

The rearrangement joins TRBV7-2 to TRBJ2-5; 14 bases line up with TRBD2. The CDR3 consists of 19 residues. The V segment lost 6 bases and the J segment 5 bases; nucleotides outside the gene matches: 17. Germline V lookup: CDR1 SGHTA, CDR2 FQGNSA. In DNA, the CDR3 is TGTGCCAGCAGTCGACTCAGTGGGACTAGCGGGGGAACTTCGGAGACCCAGTACTTC. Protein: CASSRLSGTSGGTSETQYF.

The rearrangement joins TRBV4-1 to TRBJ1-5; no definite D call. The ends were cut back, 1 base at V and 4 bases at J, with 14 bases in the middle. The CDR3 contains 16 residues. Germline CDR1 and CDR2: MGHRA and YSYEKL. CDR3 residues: CASSQAARIGNQPQHF. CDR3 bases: TGCGCCAGCAGCCAAGCGGCCCGCATCGGGAATCAGCCCCAGCATTTT.

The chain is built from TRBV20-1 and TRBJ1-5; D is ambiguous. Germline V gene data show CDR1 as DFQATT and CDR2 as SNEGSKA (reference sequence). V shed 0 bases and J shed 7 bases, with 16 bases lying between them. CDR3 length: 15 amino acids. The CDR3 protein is CSARDGQTREQPQHF. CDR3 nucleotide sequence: TGCAGTGCTAGAGATGGGCAGACGCGGGAGCAGCCCCAGCATTTT.

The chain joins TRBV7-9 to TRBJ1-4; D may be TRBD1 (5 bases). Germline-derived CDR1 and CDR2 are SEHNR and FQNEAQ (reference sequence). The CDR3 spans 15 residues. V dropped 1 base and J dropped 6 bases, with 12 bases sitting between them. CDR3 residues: CASSLEGKGYEKLFF. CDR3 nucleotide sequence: TGTGCCAGCAGCTTAGAGGGGAAAGGATATGAAAAACTGTTTTTT.

The CDR3 sequence: CSARVLAPDTDTQYF. The CDR3 DNA follows: TGCAGTGCTAGAGTACTAGCTCCAGACACAGATACGCAGTATTTT. V is TRBV20-1 and J is TRBJ2-3; D is perhaps TRBD2 (6 bases). Germline CDR1 reads DFQATT; CDR2 reads SNEGSKA (reference sequence). This CDR3 is 15 amino acids long. V dropped 1 base and J dropped 2 bases, with 13 bases sitting between them.

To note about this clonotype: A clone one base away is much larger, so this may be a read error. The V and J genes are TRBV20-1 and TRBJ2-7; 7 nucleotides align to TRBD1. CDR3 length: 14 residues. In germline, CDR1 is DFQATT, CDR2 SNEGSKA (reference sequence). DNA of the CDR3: TGCAGCGGGCGACGGGGACAGAGGAGCTACGAGCAGTACTTC. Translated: CSGRRGQRSYEQYF.

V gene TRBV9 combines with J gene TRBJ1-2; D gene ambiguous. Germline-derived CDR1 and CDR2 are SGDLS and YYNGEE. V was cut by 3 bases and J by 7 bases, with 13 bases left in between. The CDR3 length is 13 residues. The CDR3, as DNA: TGTGCCAGCAGCGGGTTATCCGACGGTGGCTACACCTTC. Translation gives CASSGLSDGGYTF.

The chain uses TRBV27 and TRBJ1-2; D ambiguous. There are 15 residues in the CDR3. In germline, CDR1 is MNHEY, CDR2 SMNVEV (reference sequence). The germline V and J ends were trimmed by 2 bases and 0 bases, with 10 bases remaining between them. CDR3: CASSLGIRSNYGYTF. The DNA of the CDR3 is TGTGCCAGCAGTTTAGGGATACGCTCTAACTATGGCTACACCTTC.

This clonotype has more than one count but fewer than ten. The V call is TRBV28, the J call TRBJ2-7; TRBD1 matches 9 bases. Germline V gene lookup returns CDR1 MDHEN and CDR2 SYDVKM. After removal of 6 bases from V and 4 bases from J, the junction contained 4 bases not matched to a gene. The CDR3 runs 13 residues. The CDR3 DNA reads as TGTGCCAGCAGAAAGACAGGGGGTTACGAGCAGTACTTC. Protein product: CASRKTGGYEQYF.

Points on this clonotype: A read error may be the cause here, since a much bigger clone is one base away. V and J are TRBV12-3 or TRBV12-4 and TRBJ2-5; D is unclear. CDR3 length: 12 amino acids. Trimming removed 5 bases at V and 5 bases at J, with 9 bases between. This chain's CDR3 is CASSVNSETQYF. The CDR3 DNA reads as TGTGCCAGCAGTGTAAATAGCGAGACCCAGTACTTC.

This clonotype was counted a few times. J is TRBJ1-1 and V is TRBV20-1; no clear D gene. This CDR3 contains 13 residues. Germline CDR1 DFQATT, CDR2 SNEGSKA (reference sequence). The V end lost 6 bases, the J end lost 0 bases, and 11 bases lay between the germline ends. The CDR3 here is CSAVIVMNTEAFF. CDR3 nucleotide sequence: TGCAGTGCGGTAATCGTCATGAACACTGAAGCTTTCTTT.

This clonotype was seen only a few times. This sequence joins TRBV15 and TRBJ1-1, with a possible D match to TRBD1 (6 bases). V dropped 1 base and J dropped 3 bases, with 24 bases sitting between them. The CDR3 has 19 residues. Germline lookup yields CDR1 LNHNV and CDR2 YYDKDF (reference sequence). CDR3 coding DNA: TGTGCCACCAGCAGAGGTAGTCAGGGGTTCGCTCCGGAGGACACTGAAGCTTTCTTT. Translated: CATSRGSQGFAPEDTEAFF.

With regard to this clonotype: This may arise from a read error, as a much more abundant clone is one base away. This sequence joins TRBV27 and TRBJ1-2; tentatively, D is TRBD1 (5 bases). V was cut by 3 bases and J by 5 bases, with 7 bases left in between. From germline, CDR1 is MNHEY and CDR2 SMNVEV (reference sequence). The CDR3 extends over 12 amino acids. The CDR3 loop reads CASSFKGYGYTF. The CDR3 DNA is TGTGCCAGCAGTTTTAAGGGGTATGGCTACACCTTC.